What follows is one TCR beta chain and its context. Only in-frame clones appear in the TCRdb table, and some are missing; sequencing was by immunoSEQ multiplex PCR. The table lists approximately 210,000 clones, about 88% of them singletons. The entry originates in a study of blood T cell repertoires in COVID-19. Study-wide background: Acute and convalescent COVID-19 specimens originated in the United States, Italy and Spain.

The CDR3 length is 12 residues. V was shortened by 6 bases and J by 4 bases, with 8 bases between the two germline ends. Germline V gives CDR1 LNHDA, CDR2 SQIVND (reference sequence). The chain is built from TRBV19 and TRBJ2-3; possible D gene TRBD1, 5 bases. The TCR was taken from a man in his 70s with acute or convalescent COVID-19. The sequenced sample consisted of peripheral blood. The CDR3 sequence: CASRGASDTQYF. The CDR3 DNA reads as TGTGCCAGTAGAGGGGCTTCAGATACGCAGTATTTT. Supplemented by reference TRBV19 and TRBJ2-3, the full variable domain reads DGGITQSPKYLFRKEGQNVTLSCEQNLNHDAMYWYRQDPGQGLRLIYYSQIVNDFQKGDIAEGYSVSREKKESFPLTVTSAQKNPTAFYLCASRGASDTQYFGPGTRLTVL.